Presented here are 5 T cell receptor beta chains from one specimen sequenced in a study of blood T cell repertoires in COVID-19 (dated by TCRdb to 2018 to 2020). The method was the immunoSEQ multiplex PCR assay. TCRdb holds this immuneACCESS table with in-frame rearrangements only. Some clones are missing; in checked studies, unresolved V genes explain under half, and the rest has no known cause. This sample gives about 120,000 clones in total; roughly 85% of them show up just once. 25% to 30% of the sample rests with the top ten. Material: peripheral blood. Source of these receptors: an elderly woman with acute or convalescent COVID-19.

V gene TRBV11-2 combines with J gene TRBJ2-3; D not certain. Looked up from germline, CDR1 is SGHAT and CDR2 is FQNNGV. V lost 0 bases, J lost 3 bases, and 4 bases lay in between. CDR3 length: 13 residues. CDR3 DNA sequence: TGTGCCAGCAGCTTAGATCTAACAGATACGCAGTATTTT. It specifies CASSLDLTDTQYF.

The CDR3 sequence: CASSQGFSGGANGELFF. Here the CDR3 DNA reads TGTGCCAGCAGCCAAGGATTTAGCGGGGGGGCTAACGGGGAGCTGTTTTTT. This sequence joins TRBV4-2 and TRBJ2-2; 11 bases map to TRBD2. This CDR3 comprises 17 residues. The germline V gene has CDR1 LGHNA and CDR2 YNFKEQ. Trimming at V came to 1 base and at J to 7 bases, leaving 8 bases not matched to a gene.

As to this clone: Distinct nucleotide sequences in the sample also encode this CDR3. This rearrangement joins TRBV2 to TRBJ1-2; tentatively, D is TRBD1 (6 bases). CDR3 length: 12 residues. Deletions cut 8 bases from V and 5 bases from J, with 12 bases between. From germline, CDR1 is SNHLY and CDR2 FYNNEI. This CDR3 reads CASSDSGYGYTF. CDR3 sequence (DNA): TGTGCCAGCTCGGACAGCGGATATGGCTACACCTTC.

A few counts support this clone. This sequence joins TRBV3-1 (or the pseudogene TRBV3-2) and TRBJ1-6, with D hard to call. The CDR3 length is 13 residues. Trimming removed 5 bases at V and 7 bases at J, with 9 bases between. Germline CDR1 LGHDT, CDR2 YNNKEL (reference sequence). The CDR3 loop is CASSGETNSPLHF. The CDR3 nucleotides are TGTGCCAGCAGCGGAGAGACCAATTCACCCCTCCACTTT.

This rearrangement joins TRBV28 to TRBJ1-2, with D hard to call. Germline V gene sequence: CDR1 MDHEN, CDR2 SYDVKM. V lost 3 bases and J lost 4, with 6 bases in between. The CDR3 totals 12 residues. The CDR3 protein is CASSLGGYGYTF. The CDR3 DNA reads as TGTGCCAGCAGTTTGGGAGGCTATGGCTACACCTTC.